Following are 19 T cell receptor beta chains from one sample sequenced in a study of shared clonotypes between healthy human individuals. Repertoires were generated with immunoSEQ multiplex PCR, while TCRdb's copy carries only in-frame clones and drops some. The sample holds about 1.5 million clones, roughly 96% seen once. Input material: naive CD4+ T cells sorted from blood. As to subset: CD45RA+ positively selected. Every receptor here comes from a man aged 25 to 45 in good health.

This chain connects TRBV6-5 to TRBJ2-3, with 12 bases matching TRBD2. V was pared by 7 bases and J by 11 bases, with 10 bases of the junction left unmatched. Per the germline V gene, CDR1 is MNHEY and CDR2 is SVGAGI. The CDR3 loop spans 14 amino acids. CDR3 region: CASTGLAGFGGQYF. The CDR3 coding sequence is TGTGCCAGCACCGGACTAGCGGGGTTTGGCGGGCAGTATTTT.

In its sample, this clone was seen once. CDR3 nucleotides: TGCGCCAGCAGCTCTCTCCCTCCCCCGACAGTCTACGAGCAGTACTTC. It yields the protein CASSSLPPPTVYEQYF. The chain is built from TRBV5-1 and TRBJ2-7, with a weak D call TRBD1 (5 bases). The germline V gene has CDR1 SGHRS and CDR2 YFSETQ. CDR3 length equals 16 residues. V lost 3 bases and J 3 bases, leaving 19 bases between the germline ends.

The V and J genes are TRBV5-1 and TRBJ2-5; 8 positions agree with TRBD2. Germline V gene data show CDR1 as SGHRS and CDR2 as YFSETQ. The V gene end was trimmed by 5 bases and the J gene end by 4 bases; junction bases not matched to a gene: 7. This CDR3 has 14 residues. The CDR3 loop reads CASSMRTSGETQYF. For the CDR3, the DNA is TGCGCCAGCAGTATGCGCACTAGCGGAGAGACCCAGTACTTC.

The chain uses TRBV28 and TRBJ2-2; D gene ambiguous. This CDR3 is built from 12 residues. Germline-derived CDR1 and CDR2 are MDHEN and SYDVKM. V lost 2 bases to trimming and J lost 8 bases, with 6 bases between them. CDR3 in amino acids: CASSLSLGELFF. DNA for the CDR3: TGTGCCAGCAGTTTAAGTTTGGGGGAGCTGTTTTTT.

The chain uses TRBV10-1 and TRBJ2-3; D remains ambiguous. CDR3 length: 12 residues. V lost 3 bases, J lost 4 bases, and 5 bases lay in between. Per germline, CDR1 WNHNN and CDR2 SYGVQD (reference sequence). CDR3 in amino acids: CASSDFADTQYF. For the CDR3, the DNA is TGCGCCAGCAGTGATTTTGCAGATACGCAGTATTTT.

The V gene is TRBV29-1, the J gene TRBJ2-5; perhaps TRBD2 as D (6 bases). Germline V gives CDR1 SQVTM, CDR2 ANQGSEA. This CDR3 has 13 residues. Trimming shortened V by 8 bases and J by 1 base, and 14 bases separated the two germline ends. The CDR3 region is CSSFWGLQETQYF. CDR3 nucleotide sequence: TGCAGCTCATTTTGGGGACTCCAAGAGACCCAGTACTTC.

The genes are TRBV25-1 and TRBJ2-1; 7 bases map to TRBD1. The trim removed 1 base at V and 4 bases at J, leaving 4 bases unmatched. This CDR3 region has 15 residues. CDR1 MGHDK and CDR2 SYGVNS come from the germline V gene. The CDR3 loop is CASSESDRLYNEQFF. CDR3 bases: TGTGCCAGCAGTGAATCGGACAGGCTATACAATGAGCAGTTCTTC. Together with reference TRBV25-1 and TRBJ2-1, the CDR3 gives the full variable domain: EADIYQTPRYLVIGTGKKITLECSQTMGHDKMYWYQQDPGMELHLIHYSYGVNSTEKGDLSSESTVSRIRTEHFPLTLESARPSHTSQYLCASSESDRLYNEQFFGPGTRLTVL.

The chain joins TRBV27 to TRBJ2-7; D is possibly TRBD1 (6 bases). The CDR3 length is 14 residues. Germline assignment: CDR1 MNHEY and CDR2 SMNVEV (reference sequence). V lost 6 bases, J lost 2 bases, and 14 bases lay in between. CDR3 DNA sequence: TGTGCCAGCAGATACCGGGACACTACCTACGAGCAGTACTTC. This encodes CASRYRDTTYEQYF.

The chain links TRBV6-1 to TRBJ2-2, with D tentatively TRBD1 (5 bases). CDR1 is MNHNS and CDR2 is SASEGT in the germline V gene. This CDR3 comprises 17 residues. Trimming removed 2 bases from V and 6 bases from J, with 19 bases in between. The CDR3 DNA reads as TGTGCCAGCAGTGAACGGTCAGCTACTCTGGGGCCCGGGGAGCTGTTTTTT. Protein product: CASSERSATLGPGELFF.

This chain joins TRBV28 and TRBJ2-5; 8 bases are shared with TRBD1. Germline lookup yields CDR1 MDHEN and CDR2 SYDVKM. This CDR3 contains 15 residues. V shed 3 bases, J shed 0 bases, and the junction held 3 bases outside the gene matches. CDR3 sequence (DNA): TGTGCCAGCAGTTTTACGGGACAGGACCAAGAGACCCAGTACTTC. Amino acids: CASSFTGQDQETQYF.

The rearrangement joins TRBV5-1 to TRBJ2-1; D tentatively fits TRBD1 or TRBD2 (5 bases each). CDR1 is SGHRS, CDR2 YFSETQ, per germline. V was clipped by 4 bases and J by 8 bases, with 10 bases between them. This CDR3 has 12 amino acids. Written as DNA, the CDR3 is TGCGCCAGCAGCCTCGGGACGGATGAGCAGTTCTTC. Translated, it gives CASSLGTDEQFF.

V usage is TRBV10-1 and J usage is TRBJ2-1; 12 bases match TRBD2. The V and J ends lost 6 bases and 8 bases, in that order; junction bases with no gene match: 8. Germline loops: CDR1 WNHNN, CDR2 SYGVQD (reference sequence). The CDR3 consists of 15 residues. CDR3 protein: CASSLGLAGFDEQFF. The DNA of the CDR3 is TGCGCCAGCAGCTTAGGACTAGCGGGGTTCGATGAGCAGTTCTTC.

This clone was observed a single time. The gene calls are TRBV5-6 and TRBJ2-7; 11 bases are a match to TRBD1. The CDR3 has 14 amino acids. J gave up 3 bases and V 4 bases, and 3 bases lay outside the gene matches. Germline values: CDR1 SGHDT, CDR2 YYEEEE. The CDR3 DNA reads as TGTGCCAGCAGCCGGGACAGGGGGGACTACGAGCAGTACTTC. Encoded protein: CASSRDRGDYEQYF.

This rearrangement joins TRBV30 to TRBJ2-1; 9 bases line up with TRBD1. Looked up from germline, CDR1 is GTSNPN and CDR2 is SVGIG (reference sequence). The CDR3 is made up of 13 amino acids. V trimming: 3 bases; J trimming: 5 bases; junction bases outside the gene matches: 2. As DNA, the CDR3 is TGTGCCTGGAGCGGACAGGGGCACAATGAGCAGTTCTTC. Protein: CAWSGQGHNEQFF.

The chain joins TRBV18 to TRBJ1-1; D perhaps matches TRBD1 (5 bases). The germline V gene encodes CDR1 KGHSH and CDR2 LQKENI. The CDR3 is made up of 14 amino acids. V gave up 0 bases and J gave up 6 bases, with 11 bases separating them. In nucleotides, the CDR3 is TGTGCCAGCTCACCACCGGGCAGGGTAGCTGAAGCTTTCTTT. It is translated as CASSPPGRVAEAFF.

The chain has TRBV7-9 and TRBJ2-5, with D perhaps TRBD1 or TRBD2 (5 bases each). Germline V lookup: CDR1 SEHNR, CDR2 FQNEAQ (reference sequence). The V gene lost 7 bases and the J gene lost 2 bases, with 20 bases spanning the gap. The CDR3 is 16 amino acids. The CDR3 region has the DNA TGTGCCAGCACCTCCTGGGGACGACACGGGCAAGAGACCCAGTACTTC. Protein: CASTSWGRHGQETQYF.

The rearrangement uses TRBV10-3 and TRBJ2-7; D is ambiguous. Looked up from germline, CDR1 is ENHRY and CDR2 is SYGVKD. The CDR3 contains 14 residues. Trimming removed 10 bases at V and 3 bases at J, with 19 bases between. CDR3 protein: CATQKDGQVYEQYF. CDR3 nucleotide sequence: TGTGCCACCCAGAAGGACGGCCAGGTCTACGAGCAGTACTTC.

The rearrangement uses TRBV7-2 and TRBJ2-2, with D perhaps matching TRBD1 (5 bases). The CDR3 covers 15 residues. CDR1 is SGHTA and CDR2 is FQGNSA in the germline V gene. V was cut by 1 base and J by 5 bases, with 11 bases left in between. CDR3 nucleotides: TGTGCCAGCAGCTTAGTCAGGGAAGTGACCGGGGAGCTGTTTTTT. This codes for CASSLVREVTGELFF.

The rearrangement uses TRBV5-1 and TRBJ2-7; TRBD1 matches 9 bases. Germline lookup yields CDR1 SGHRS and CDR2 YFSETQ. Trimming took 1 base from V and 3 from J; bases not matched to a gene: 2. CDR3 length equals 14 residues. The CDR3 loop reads CASSLSGQGYEQYF. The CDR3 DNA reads TGCGCCAGCAGCTTGTCGGGACAGGGCTACGAGCAGTACTTC.